The 10 T cell receptor beta chains below all came from one sample that was sequenced in a study of PD-1 blockade in mismatch repair-deficient tumors. Sequencing was performed with immunoSEQ multiplex PCR; in TCRdb, only in-frame clones are kept and a portion is missing. The repertoire holds under 95,000 clones, with roughly 80% as singletons. The sample here was peripheral blood, taken 44 weeks after starting pembrolizumab. These receptors were collected from an adult with mismatch repair-deficient cancer.

The J gene is TRBJ1-2, the V gene TRBV7-2; D remains ambiguous. The CDR3 is made up of 11 amino acids. Looked up from germline, CDR1 is SGHTA and CDR2 is FQGNSA. V gave up 4 bases and J gave up 4 bases, with 4 bases separating them. The CDR3 DNA reads as TGTGCCAGCAGCTGGATCTATGGCTACACCTTC. Its translation: CASSWIYGYTF.

The rearrangement joins TRBV27 to TRBJ2-1, with 9 bases that match TRBD2. Per the germline V gene, CDR1 is MNHEY and CDR2 is SMNVEV (reference sequence). V lost 5 bases, J lost 9 bases, and 5 bases stayed unmatched. The CDR3 runs to 13 residues. CDR3 sequence (DNA): TGTGCCAGCAGTCCGGGGCGGGAGGGTGAGCAGTTCTTC. Its translation: CASSPGREGEQFF.

This clone was observed a single time. The V gene is TRBV2, the J gene TRBJ2-1; TRBD1 matches 10 bases. The CDR3 covers 16 residues. V dropped 5 bases and J dropped 5; count of bases not matched to a gene: 9. CDR1 is SNHLY, CDR2 FYNNEI, per germline. As DNA, the CDR3 is TGTGCCAGCAGTAAAATCTCCGGGACAGGGGACAATGAGCAGTTCTTC. Its translation: CASSKISGTGDNEQFF.

Only one count was recorded for this clone. The J gene is TRBJ2-3, the V gene TRBV5-4; possible D gene TRBD2, 6 bases. Trimming shortened V by 0 bases and J by 0 bases, and 11 bases separated the two germline ends. This CDR3 is 16 amino acids long. The germline V gene encodes CDR1 SGHNT and CDR2 YYREEE (reference sequence). The CDR3 region has the DNA TGTGCCAGCAGCTTGGACTCGGGAGCTAGCACAGATACGCAGTATTTT. Its protein is CASSLDSGASTDTQYF.

The chain carries TRBV5-4 and TRBJ2-1; D unclear. V lost 5 bases to trimming and J lost 0 bases, with 27 bases between them. Germline V lookup: CDR1 SGHNT, CDR2 YYREEE (reference sequence). The CDR3 runs to 20 residues. As DNA, the CDR3 is TGTGCCAGCAGGTGGCCACAGAGCCTGGTAACTCACAGCTCCTACAATGAGCAGTTCTTC. Amino acid sequence: CASRWPQSLVTHSSYNEQFF.

This clone was recorded only once. The chain is built from TRBV7-9 and TRBJ1-2; D remains ambiguous. Germline assignment: CDR1 SEHNR and CDR2 FQNEAQ (reference sequence). Trimming removed 5 bases at V and 8 bases at J, with 15 bases between. The CDR3 runs 13 residues. The CDR3 sequence is CASSPVASRGYTF. In DNA form, the CDR3 reads TGTGCCAGCAGCCCGGTGGCTTCCCGGGGCTACACCTTC. Full variable domain (remainder filled in from reference TRBV7-9 and TRBJ1-2): DTGVSQNPRHKITKRGQNVTFRCDPISEHNRLYWYRQTLGQGPEFLTYFQNEAQLEKSRLLSDRFSAERPKGSFSTLEIQRTEQGDSAMYLCASSPVASRGYTFGSGTRLTVV.

This chain joins TRBV27 and TRBJ2-3, with TRBD2 identical over 12 bases. CDR1 and CDR2 from the germline V gene are MNHEY and SMNVEV (reference sequence). V gave up 6 bases and J gave up 12 bases; unmatched junction bases: 10. CDR3 length: 14 residues. CDR3 sequence: CASSQPLTSGRQYF. CDR3 in DNA: TGTGCCAGCAGCCAACCCCTGACTAGCGGGAGACAGTATTTT.

The V call is TRBV19, the J call TRBJ2-7; 7 bases are shared with TRBD2. CDR3 length: 15 amino acids. After removal of 1 base from V and 0 bases from J, the junction contained 3 bases not matched to a gene. Germline CDR1 and CDR2: LNHDA and SQIVND (reference sequence). In DNA, the CDR3 is TGTGCCAGTAGTATAGGTGCTAGCGGCTCCTACGAGCAGTACTTC. Translated: CASSIGASGSYEQYF.

The rearrangement uses TRBV5-8 and TRBJ2-3, with a tentative D call TRBD2 (6 bases). Germline CDR1 reads SGHTS; CDR2 reads YDEGEE. The CDR3 spans 15 residues. V lost 2 bases, J lost 2 bases, and 12 bases lay in between. The CDR3 loop is CASSFGGGATDTQYF. The CDR3, as DNA: TGTGCCAGCAGCTTCGGGGGAGGAGCCACAGATACGCAGTATTTT.

The rearrangement links TRBV18 to TRBJ2-7; D gene uncertain. V lost 2 bases and J lost 3, with 11 bases in between. The length of the CDR3 is 14 residues. Germline CDR1 and CDR2: KGHSH and LQKENI. The DNA for the CDR3 is TGTGCCAGCTCACCAAGGTTCGGTATCTACGAGCAGTACTTC. Amino acid sequence: CASSPRFGIYEQYF.